The 9 T cell receptor beta chains given below trace back to one sample, sequenced in a study of CD8 T cells in ankylosing spondylitis. These receptors have no identified antigens. Whole-study results and caveats: Apparently characteristic of ankylosing spondylitis blood was a TCR beta motif (fewer than 10 highly homologous variants).

TCRdb fed the 5' RACE reads into MiXCR, producing one record per CDR3 protein. The table records 300,000 to 400,000 distinct CDR3 sequences, 20% to 25% of them present only once. Sequenced sample: blood, either unsorted or a sorted T cell fraction (not recorded which). All receptors derive from a male donor with ankylosing spondylitis.

This rearrangement joins TRBV11-3 to TRBJ1-6, with D perhaps matching TRBD1 (5 bases). V lost 3 bases and J 2 bases, leaving 8 bases between the germline ends. This CDR3 region has 15 residues. Per the germline V gene, CDR1 is SGHNT and CDR2 is YENEEA. The CDR3 bases are TGTGCCAGCAGCTTCGGGACGGCCTATAATTCACCCCTCCACTTT. It is translated as CASSFGTAYNSPLHF.

This chain joins TRBV7-9 and TRBJ2-3; maybe TRBD1 (6 bases). This CDR3 comprises 13 residues. The V and J ends lost 4 bases and 7 bases respectively, with 12 bases between them. Germline assignment: CDR1 SEHNR and CDR2 FQNEAQ (reference sequence). The CDR3 sequence is CASSSGTKNTQYF. DNA of the CDR3: TGTGCCAGCAGCTCCGGGACAAAGAATACGCAGTATTTT.

The chain joins TRBV7-6 to TRBJ1-1; D might be TRBD1 (5 bases). CDR3 length: 16 amino acids. The V end lost 1 base, the J end lost 4 bases, and 16 bases lay between the germline ends. CDR1 and CDR2 from the germline V gene are SGHVS and FNYEAQ. CDR3 sequence (DNA): TGTGCCAGCAGCTTAGAGGCAGGGCGTTCCACCACTGAAGCTTTCTTT. As protein: CASSLEAGRSTTEAFF.

The chain carries TRBV5-1 and TRBJ1-2, with TRBD1 as a possible D gene (5 bases). V lost 4 bases and J lost 0, with 10 bases in between. The CDR3 runs to 14 residues. The germline CDR1 and CDR2 sequences are SGHRS and YFSETQ. CDR3 sequence reads: CASSRWDSNYGYTF. The CDR3 DNA reads TGCGCCAGCAGCAGATGGGACTCTAACTATGGCTACACCTTC.

This clonotype was seen more than once but under ten times. The chain couples TRBV30 to TRBJ1-1; 8 nucleotides match TRBD1. With V trimmed by 3 bases and J by 9 bases, 3 bases remained unmatched. Germline V gene lookup returns CDR1 GTSNPN and CDR2 SVGIG (reference sequence). The CDR3 consists of 11 residues. The CDR3 sequence is CAWSGQGKAFF. The CDR3 DNA reads as TGTGCCTGGAGCGGACAGGGCAAAGCTTTCTTT. The entire variable domain, with the rest obtained from reference TRBV30 and TRBJ1-1, is as follows: SQTIHQWPATLVQPVGSPLSLECTVEGTSNPNLYWYRQAAGRGLQLLFYSVGIGQISSEVPQNLSASRPQDRQFILSSKKLLLSDSGFYLCAWSGQGKAFFGQGTRLTVV.

The CDR3 DNA reads TGTGCCAGCAGCGACAGATCAGGGGAAGCAGCTTTCTTT. Its translation: CASSDRSGEAAFF. The chain couples TRBV28 to TRBJ1-1; weak D call: TRBD1 (6 bases). This CDR3 region has 13 residues. CDR1 and CDR2 (germline): MDHEN, SYDVKM. Trimming left V 6 bases short and J 10 bases short, with 18 bases between.

This chain joins TRBV12-3 or TRBV12-4 and TRBJ2-4; no firm D call. Trimming pared 3 bases from V and 0 bases from J, leaving 12 bases between. This CDR3 region has 16 residues. The CDR3: CASSLSRSLAKNIQYF. The DNA for the CDR3 is TGTGCCAGCAGTTTGTCTAGATCCCTAGCCAAAAACATTCAGTACTTC.

The chain recombines TRBV2 with TRBJ1-5, with D perhaps TRBD1 (5 bases). The length of the CDR3 is 13 residues. The V end was cut by 8 bases, the J end by 2 bases, with 10 bases between. Germline CDR1 and CDR2: SNHLY and FYNNEI. CDR3 DNA: TGTGCCAGCGGGAGCAGGGGCAATCAGCCCCAGCATTTT. Translation gives CASGSRGNQPQHF.

The chain recombines TRBV25-1 with TRBJ2-5; TRBD2 matches 9 bases. The V gene's germline CDR1 is MGHDK and CDR2 SYGVNS. V shed 4 bases, J shed 5 bases, and the junction held 5 bases outside the gene matches. The CDR3 consists of 14 residues. The CDR3 DNA reads as TGTGCCAGCAGTGGGGCGGGAGGGCCCGAGACCCAGTACTTC. Translating it yields CASSGAGGPETQYF.